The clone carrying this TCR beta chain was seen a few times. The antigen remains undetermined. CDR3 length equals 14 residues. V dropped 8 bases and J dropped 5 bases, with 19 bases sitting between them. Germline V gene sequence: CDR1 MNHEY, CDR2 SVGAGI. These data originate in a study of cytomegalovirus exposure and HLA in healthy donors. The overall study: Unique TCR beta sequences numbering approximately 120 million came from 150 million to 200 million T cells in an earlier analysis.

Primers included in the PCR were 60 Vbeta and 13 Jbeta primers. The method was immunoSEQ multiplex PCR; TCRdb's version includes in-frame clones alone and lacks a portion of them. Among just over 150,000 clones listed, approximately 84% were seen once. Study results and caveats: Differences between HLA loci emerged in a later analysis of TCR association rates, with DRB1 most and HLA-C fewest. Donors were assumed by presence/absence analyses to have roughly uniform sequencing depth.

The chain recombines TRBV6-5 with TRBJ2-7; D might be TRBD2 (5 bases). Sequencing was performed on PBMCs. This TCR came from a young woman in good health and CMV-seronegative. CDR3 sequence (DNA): TGTGCCAGCGCCCCCCCGTACGGGCGGGACGAGCAGTACTTC. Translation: CASAPPYGRDEQYF.